The following is a TCR beta chain sequence with its context. Its antigen is unknown. No qualities accompany the bases; no much larger clone lies one base away. Library preparation used the immunoSEQ multiplex PCR assay. A mixture of 60 forward primers for TCR Vbeta segments and 13 reverse primers for TCR Jbeta segments was used in the multiplex PCR. A multiplex PCR assay on genomic DNA amplified the CDR3 region of rearranged TCR beta genes. The amplified TCR beta libraries were sequenced on the Illumina HiSeq System as 87-base-pair reads. As for how the authors treated the data: A later analysis counted some 74 million unique TCR beta chains across the 500 to 850 repertoires, and approximately 11 million of these chains were shared by at least two donors. To remove PCR and sequencing errors, raw reads were error-corrected and collapsed into unique sequences using a nearest-neighbor algorithm that merged closely related sequences. CDR3 sequences were aligned to IMGT reference sequences to assign V, D and J gene segments. For a sequence to be retained, a match of at least six nucleotides was required to both a V gene segment and a J gene segment. A rearrangement was called productive if the CDR3 had no stop codons and remained in frame with V and J, and every other rearrangement was called non-productive. CDR3 was defined according to IMGT convention as the region running from the second conserved V-encoded cysteine to the conserved J-encoded phenylalanine. The earlier analysis of about 620 of the donors excluded sequences that lacked an unambiguous match to a single V gene segment. An earlier analysis of around 600 of the donors classified V segments as functional when productive rearrangements were above 56.7% and as segregating when the standard deviation between donors was above 5%. A statistical classification framework was built for diagnosing cytomegalovirus status from the catalog of TCR beta chain sequences. A later analysis assigned V and J genes by comparing TCR nucleotide sequences with IMGT/GENE-DB human TR gene sequences. The TCRdist pipeline was used in a later analysis to assign CDR3 sequences and most-parsimonious VDJ recombination scenarios. In a later analysis, every TCR beta chain was defined by the combination of its CDR3 amino acid sequence and its V-gene family, and reads without a unique V-gene family were dropped. In a later analysis, several hundred highly shared, low-generation-probability nucleotide sequences were removed to address suspected cross-contamination and a sequencing artifact. For each public chain, a later analysis derived a clonal expansion index from normalized ranks of inferred template counts within each repertoire. A later analysis computed generation probabilities with a VDJ recombination model fitted to out-of-frame rearrangements, and checked the results against IGoR. Hypergeometric tests were used in a later analysis to score TCR-TCR, TCR-HLA and TCR-CMV co-occurrence, with a repertoire-size bias correction applied to the TCR pairs. To estimate false discovery rates, a later analysis permuted the HLA or CMV assignments 20 times. In a later analysis, co-occurring TCRs were grouped using DBSCAN, and TCRdist sequence similarity was added for clustering within HLA-allele-positive subsets. For co-occurrence clustering, repertoires with fewer than 30,000 or more than 120,000 public chains were excluded, along with about five repertoires with anomalous nucleotide sharing. TCRdb stores this immuneACCESS table with in-frame sequences only. Part of the clones is absent; in the studies checked, under half of the shortfall reflects unresolved V genes, and no reason is known for the rest. That table furnishes V, J and clone size, whereas the DNA furnished D and trimming. The sample table holds 180,000 or so clones, of which about 9% were seen once. 1% to 1.5% of the sample lies in the top ten.

This sample is drawn from a study of cytomegalovirus exposure and HLA in healthy donors (dated by TCRdb to the late 2010s). The study in broad terms: In an earlier analysis of under 750 of the donors, approximately 300 Gb of sequence data and 90 million to 130 million unique TCR beta sequences from about 180 million T cells were reported. Around 320 gigabases of sequencing data and roughly 90 million unique TCR sequences were included in an early release covering around 600 HLA-typed donors. Of the 398 genotyped donors, about 80% fell in the genetic ancestry cluster associated with self-reported Caucasian donors. The study aimed to test whether cataloging public T cell receptors could reveal signatures of past pathogen exposure. The study profiled the T cell repertoires of hundreds of subjects by immunosequencing and related them to cytomegalovirus serostatus. In addition to the first cohort of 500 to 850 subjects, a separate validation cohort of around 110 different subjects was used. To predict cytomegalovirus infection status, the study brought together high-throughput TCR immunosequencing, statistical association of individual TCRs with disease status, and machine learning. A later analysis re-examined previously published TCR beta repertoires from 500 to 700 donors and added high-resolution HLA genotyping to investigate patterns of TCR occurrence. The later analysis used no new phenotypic data to find candidate immune exposures, relying instead on TCR beta sequences and their occurrence across donors. An earlier analysis of around 640 of the donors used high-throughput TCR beta sequencing to judge whether each TCR beta V gene segment behaved as functional or pseudogenic. Donor age, sex, ethnicity and CMV serostatus were compiled together with the repertoire data. A later genetic analysis took genome-wide SNP genotypes for 398 of the 666 donors and used that subset as a discovery cohort. All discovery cohort repertoires had been generated using a single sequencing platform. HLA typing included class I and class II loci at four-digit resolution. Typing coverage varied by locus: roughly 629-640 donors for A, B, C, DRB1 and DQB1; approximately 520 for DQA1; 606 for DPA1; 400 to 480 for DPB1. A few DR-DQ haplotypes were handled as single units for association and clustering because linkage in the cohort was strong. Across approximately 400 genotyped donors of the cohort, an average of about 240,000 unique TCR beta nucleotide sequences per donor were sequenced, and roughly 17% of those sequences were non-productive.

In total, approximately 700 healthy bone marrow donors made up the cohort. Cohort members were all nominally healthy when sampled, although unrecorded immune exposures were likely present. The donor was CMV seropositive and belonged to the group of a few hundred seropositive cohort members. A peripheral blood sample was provided by each donor, and peripheral blood mononuclear cells were used for TCR beta sequencing. Genomic DNA was extracted from the blood cell samples with the Qiagen DNeasy Blood Extraction Kit. Paper-wide results and their limitations: Three of the identified cytomegalovirus-associated TCR beta chains were confirmed in vitro to be specific for cytomegalovirus antigens. The presence/absence analyses assumed that sequencing depth was roughly uniform across donors, and that assumption may not be true. The study gave a list of 150 to 200 TCR beta chains associated with cytomegalovirus. In a later analysis, several top co-occurrence clusters were reported to appear linked to parvovirus B19, influenza, CMV and Epstein-Barr virus. A cluster of highly shared sequence variants was judged likely to be a technical artifact of the sequencing pipeline. V-gene and J-gene trimming of TCR beta chains was associated with a missense DCLRE1C variant in a later genetic analysis, and the association was replicated in an independent cohort. Broadly in line with IMGT annotations, most TCR beta V segments showed up in productive rearrangements about 87% or about 30% of the time in an earlier analysis of roughly 590 of the donors. In a later analysis, HLA-associated TCR beta chains were found to be more clonally expanded and to have lower generation probabilities than equally common non-associated chains. Linkage disequilibrium might explain the correlated functional status among segregating V segments, but an unknown experimental factor could not be excluded. Specific HLA alleles were associated with some 15,000 TCR beta sequences at a false discovery rate of 0.05 in a later analysis. A further reported finding was that TCR beta sequences accurately predicted the HLA-A and HLA-B alleles for most subjects in the first cohort. Most TCR sequences were seen in very few donors, while some public TCRs were found in many individuals. Cytomegalovirus status was reported to be diagnosed by the classifier with high specificity and sensitivity in both the original and validation cohorts. Most CMV-associated TCR beta chains appeared to be HLA-restricted in a later analysis, and the HLA associations seemed to be driven largely by CMV exposure. This cohort had only TCR beta chains sequenced, and the lack of alpha or paired-chain data limited which features could be detected. The only immune exposure information available for the cohort was CMV serostatus. The earlier analysis of around 600 of the donors excluded roughly 17 rarely observed V segments, including chromosome 9 orphons, because counts were too low. A later analysis found that TCR association rates varied across HLA loci, with DRB1 alleles showing the most associated TCRs and HLA-C alleles the fewest. According to a later genetic analysis, donors in an Asian-associated ancestry cluster had fewer N-insertions in productive TCRs than the roughly 660-donor mean. When HLA alleles, especially DR and DQ, strongly co-occurred, TCR associations were difficult to assign to individual alleles. Because HLA typing was missing for some donors at each locus, association tests included only the typed subset. The authors suggested that the approach could potentially be extended to other disease states and immunological phenotypes.

The sequence came from a woman in her 30s in good health and CMV-seropositive. Sequenced: PBMCs.

The DNA sequence reads TGTGCCAGCAGCCCCCAGGGTTGGGGCTTTGGAAACACCATATATTTT. It codes for CASSPQGWGFGNTIYF. In this chain, TRBV7-3 is recombined with TRBJ1-3; a weak D assignment points to TRBD1 (5 bases agree). Taken from the germline V gene, the CDR1 and CDR2 loops are SGHTA and FQGTGA. The CDR3, from cysteine to phenylalanine, totals 16 residues. The DNA shown is the 48-base CDR3, in frame from base 1. Trimming takes 5 bases from V and 3 bases from J, and the germline ends sit 17 bases apart.